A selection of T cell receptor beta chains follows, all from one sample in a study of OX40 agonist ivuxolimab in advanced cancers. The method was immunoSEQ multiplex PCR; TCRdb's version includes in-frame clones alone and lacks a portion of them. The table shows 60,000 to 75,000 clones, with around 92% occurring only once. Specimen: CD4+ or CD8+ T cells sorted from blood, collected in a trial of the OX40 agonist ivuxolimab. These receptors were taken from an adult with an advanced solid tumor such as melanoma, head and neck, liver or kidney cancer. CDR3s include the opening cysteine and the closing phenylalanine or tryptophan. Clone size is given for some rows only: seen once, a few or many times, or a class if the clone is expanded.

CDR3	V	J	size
CASSWTSNEQFF	TRBV11-2	TRBJ2-1	once
CASSPFDSSYEQYF	TRBV27	TRBJ2-7	.
CASSQTDLSINYGYTF	TRBV4-1	TRBJ1-2	.
CASRGGDRALGYTF	TRBV2	TRBJ1-2	.
CASSIRQSQETQYF	TRBV19	TRBJ2-5	.
CAIDFRDGDYRGYTF	TRBV19	TRBJ1-2	.
CASSLSLITGELFF	TRBV27	TRBJ2-2	.
CASSSQGFGQPQHF	TRBV5-6	TRBJ1-5	.
CASSFGQLPDTQYF	TRBV5-6	TRBJ2-3	.
CASSHLLPVNNSPLHF	TRBV4-3	TRBJ1-6	.
CASSLVTGGAGETQYF	TRBV7-9	TRBJ2-5	once
CASTPGPRGRARAYNEQFF	TRBV21-1	TRBJ2-1	.
CAWGPGGYEQYF	TRBV30	TRBJ2-7	.
CASSPDRDPDTQYF	TRBV18	TRBJ2-3	.
CASSTWSGNTEAFF	TRBV6-1	TRBJ1-1	.
CASSLGGGSTDTQYF	TRBV11-2	TRBJ2-3	.
CSVERDYGYTF	TRBV29-1	TRBJ1-2	.
CASSRGGELFF	TRBV27	TRBJ2-2	.
CASSLVLETQYF	TRBV7-9	TRBJ2-5	.
CASSLAETGMSYEQYF	TRBV7-6	TRBJ2-7	.
CASSERDSPYEQYF	TRBV11-3	TRBJ2-7	.
CPPGIAGGNEQYF	TRBV10-1	TRBJ2-7	.
CASSLYGTGSNQPQHF	TRBV27	TRBJ1-5	.
CASMVQGGVEAFF	TRBV2	TRBJ1-1	.
CASSTAGGHQPQHF	TRBV19	TRBJ1-5	.
CASSLDGTATYEQYF	TRBV13	TRBJ2-7	.
CASSLHGQGAAYEQYF	TRBV27	TRBJ2-7	.
CASSVGSPSYEQYF	TRBV9	TRBJ2-7	.
CASRTGQGEDTQYF	TRBV6-1	TRBJ2-3	.